This TCR beta chain was observed in a study of beta chain features in type 1 diabetes. Isolated RNA was reverse transcribed in full, so expressed TCRB transcripts were sequenced. Assay: immunoSEQ multiplex PCR; the TCRdb copy retains only in-frame clones and omits some. The table includes hundreds of thousands of clones, over 12% detected once. The study's findings and limits: Moderate yet significant TCRB CDR3 shortening was seen in Type 1 diabetes patients in all four CD4+ subsets. Patients showed naive, central memory and Treg TCRB repertoires that appeared more similar than those of healthy donors.

Germline trimming cut 4 bases from V and 0 bases from J; bases unmatched to any gene: 6. This CDR3 has 15 amino acids. The germline V gene has CDR1 SGHNT and CDR2 YYREEE (reference sequence). Turning to this clone: The target antigen is unknown.

The sequence came from a young man with type 1 diabetes. Sequenced sample: naive CD4+ T cells from blood. The chain recombines TRBV5-4 with TRBJ2-7, with TRBD1 matching 8 bases. The CDR3 reads CASSPGQEYSYEQYF. The DNA for the CDR3 is TGTGCCAGCAGCCCGGGACAGGAATACTCCTACGAGCAGTACTTC.